Below are 31 T cell receptor beta chains sequenced from a single sample in a study of vaccination and CD4 T cells after COVID-19. These receptors lack a known antigen. Indicated treatment: roughly 10-day PBMC culture with coronavirus spike peptide pools or control peptides (ViraFEST assay). The Oncomine TCR Beta short-read assay generated sequence data from the DNA of cultured CD4+ T cells. Via MiXCR, TCRdb re-called the PCR reads, giving one row per CDR3 protein. The sample shows several thousand distinct CDR3 sequences, about 65% of them seen only once. Sequencing was done on a sample of CD4+ T cells from blood, cultured in vitro. The receptor source for this set is a human donor who had recovered from COVID-19.

This sequence joins TRBV30 and TRBJ2-5, with 7 bases aligning to TRBD2. The germline gives CDR1 GTSNPN, CDR2 SVGIG (reference sequence). Losses at the gene ends were 3 bases for V and 5 bases for J; bases not matched to a gene: 12. The CDR3 spans 15 residues. The CDR3 spells CAWSGGIAGDETQYF. The CDR3 DNA is TGTGCCTGGAGCGGCGGGATTGCGGGGGACGAGACCCAGTACTTC.

The chain uses TRBV2 and TRBJ1-1; the match to TRBD1 covers 9 bases. CDR1 is SNHLY, CDR2 FYNNEI, per germline. J was trimmed by 10 bases and V by 6 bases; bases with no gene match: 12. The CDR3 consists of 14 residues. CDR3 bases: TGTGCCAGCAGGGGTAGGACAGGGGATCTACGAGCTTTCTTT. It specifies CASRGRTGDLRAFF.

CDR3 in DNA: TGTGCCAGCAGCCCAAAAGTCAGGGTGGGCGAGACCCAGTACTTC. It codes for CASSPKVRVGETQYF. The chain combines TRBV7-9 with TRBJ2-5; a weak D match, TRBD1 (5 bases). CDR1 is SEHNR, CDR2 FQNEAQ, per germline (reference sequence). Trimming took 5 bases from V and 5 from J, leaving 18 bases between them. CDR3 length: 15 residues.

The rearrangement links TRBV12-3 or TRBV12-4 to TRBJ1-1; no clear D. V lost 4 bases, J lost 4 bases, and 10 bases lay in between. This CDR3 contains 13 residues. DNA for the CDR3: TGTGCCAGCAGTTCTCGGGTTCTCACTGAAGCTTTCTTT. It specifies CASSSRVLTEAFF.

The sample holds one count of this clonotype. The chain carries TRBV20-1 and TRBJ1-6, with 8 bases identical to TRBD1. V was pared by 4 bases and J by 5 bases, with 7 bases of the junction left unmatched. Per the germline V gene, CDR1 is DFQATT and CDR2 is SNEGSKA (reference sequence). This CDR3 has 15 residues. DNA of the CDR3: TGCAGTGCTAATAAACCGGGACAGGATAATTCACCCCTCCACTTT. Protein: CSANKPGQDNSPLHF.

The V gene is TRBV11-3, the J gene TRBJ2-2; no reliable D call. Germline V gene data show CDR1 as SGHNT and CDR2 as YENEEA. The CDR3 runs to 15 residues. Deletions cut 0 bases from V and 2 bases from J, with 7 bases between. CDR3 protein: CASSLEGSNTGELFF. The CDR3 region has the DNA TGTGCCAGCAGCTTAGAAGGCAGCAACACCGGGGAGCTGTTTTTT.

This chain links TRBV7-9 with TRBJ2-7; 9 nucleotides agree with TRBD2. V lost 3 bases and J lost 5; bases outside the gene matches: 5. The CDR3 is made up of 14 amino acids. Per germline, CDR1 SEHNR and CDR2 FQNEAQ (reference sequence). The CDR3 DNA follows: TGTGCCAGCAGCTTGGGACTAGCCGAGGACGAGCAGTACTTC. Amino acids: CASSLGLAEDEQYF. The variable domain in full, completed from reference TRBV7-9 and TRBJ2-7, reads DTGVSQNPRHKITKRGQNVTFRCDPISEHNRLYWYRQTLGQGPEFLTYFQNEAQLEKSRLLSDRFSAERPKGSFSTLEIQRTEQGDSAMYLCASSLGLAEDEQYFGPGTRLTVT.

CDR3 sequence: CASSQDDLDTDTQYF. The DNA for the CDR3 is TGCGCCAGCAGCCAAGATGACTTAGACACAGATACGCAGTATTTT. The chain has TRBV4-1 and TRBJ2-3; D ambiguous. CDR3 length equals 15 residues. Trimming pared 0 bases from V and 2 bases from J, leaving 9 bases between. Germline V gives CDR1 MGHRA, CDR2 YSYEKL.

V and J are TRBV5-4 and TRBJ1-1, with a possible D match to TRBD1 (5 bases). The CDR3 length is 12 residues. CDR1 and CDR2 (germline): SGHNT, YYREEE (reference sequence). In nucleotides, the CDR3 is TGTATAGGATGGGACTTGGGCACTGAAGCTTTCTTT. Amino acid sequence: CIGWDLGTEAFF.

The chain carries TRBV11-2 and TRBJ1-2; 10 bases line up with TRBD1. CDR1 and CDR2 from the germline V gene are SGHAT and FQNNGV. J was trimmed by 7 bases and V by 3 bases; bases with no gene match: 8. The CDR3 sequence is 15 residues long. The CDR3 region is CASSFPFRDRGGYTF. CDR3 sequence (DNA): TGTGCCAGCAGCTTTCCATTCCGGGACAGGGGTGGCTACACCTTC.

CDR3 amino acids: CASSSTAGSSPLHF. The CDR3 nucleotides read TGTGCCAGCAGCTCGACTGCAGGTAGTTCACCCCTCCACTTT. The chain carries TRBV7-2 and TRBJ1-6, with D hard to call. CDR1 is SGHTA, CDR2 FQGNSA, per germline. The V and J ends lost 4 bases and 9 bases respectively, with 13 bases between them. This CDR3 spans 14 amino acids.

The chain links TRBV27 to TRBJ2-7; TRBD2 aligns across 10 bases. The CDR3 is 18 residues long. Germline trimming cut 4 bases from V and 3 bases from J; bases unmatched to any gene: 15. Germline CDR1 MNHEY, CDR2 SMNVEV (reference sequence). CDR3 loop: CASSSLITLAGDFYEQYF. The CDR3 DNA reads TGTGCCAGCAGTTCCCTAATCACGCTAGCGGGGGATTTCTACGAGCAGTACTTC.

V and J are TRBV2 and TRBJ1-5, with D unclear. The CDR3 contains 13 residues. V was trimmed by 2 bases and J by 4 bases, leaving 6 bases between them. Germline V gene data show CDR1 as SNHLY and CDR2 as FYNNEI. The CDR3 protein is CASSESGNQPQHF. CDR3 in DNA: TGTGCCAGCAGTGAATCGGGGAATCAGCCCCAGCATTTT.

This chain connects TRBV6-1 to TRBJ2-7; D perhaps matches TRBD1 (6 bases). CDR1 MNHNS and CDR2 SASEGT come from the germline V gene. This CDR3 comprises 14 residues. V lost 6 bases and J 2 bases, leaving 14 bases between the germline ends. The CDR3 region is CASSPRGGTYEQYF. DNA for the CDR3: TGTGCCAGCAGCCCCAGGGGCGGTACCTACGAGCAGTACTTC.

This clonotype was found a few times. The V and J genes are TRBV20-1 and TRBJ2-3; 10 positions match TRBD2. The CDR3 extends over 16 amino acids. The germline V gene encodes CDR1 DFQATT and CDR2 SNEGSKA (reference sequence). Trimming removed 3 bases from V and 0 bases from J; junction bases left unmatched: 6. As DNA, the CDR3 is TGCAGTGCTAGCACTAGCGGGGTTTCTAGCACAGATACGCAGTATTTT. This codes for CSASTSGVSSTDTQYF.

In this sample, this clonotype turned up a few times. The CDR3 region has the DNA TGTGCCAGCAGTGAAAAGGGACAGTTTCAGCCCCAGCATTTT. Its translation: CASSEKGQFQPQHF. The V and J genes are TRBV6-1 and TRBJ1-5; 7 bases fit TRBD1. Looked up from germline, CDR1 is MNHNS and CDR2 is SASEGT. The trim removed 2 bases at V and 6 bases at J, leaving 4 bases unmatched. The CDR3 loop spans 14 amino acids.

The chain joins TRBV20-1 to TRBJ2-1; perhaps TRBD2 as D (6 bases). With 1 base removed from V and 6 bases from J, the gap between germline ends came to 16 bases. The CDR3 totals 15 residues. CDR1 and CDR2 from the germline V gene are DFQATT and SNEGSKA (reference sequence). CDR3 sequence: CSARGGRGAVNEQFF. The CDR3 nucleotides are TGCAGTGCTAGAGGAGGGCGGGGTGCAGTCAATGAGCAGTTCTTC.

The CDR3 nucleotides read TGTGCCAGCAGCGCGAGGGGCTATGGCTACACCTTC. It yields the protein CASSARGYGYTF. This chain links TRBV5-8 with TRBJ1-2; TRBD1 is a possible D gene (5 bases). The CDR3 spans 12 residues. V lost 4 bases to trimming and J lost 4 bases, with 8 bases between them. The germline V gene encodes CDR1 SGHTS and CDR2 YDEGEE.

This clonotype was seen only once. This chain connects TRBV20-1 to TRBJ2-7; 8 positions match TRBD2. Germline CDR1 DFQATT, CDR2 SNEGSKA (reference sequence). CDR3 length equals 14 residues. Unmatched junction bases numbered 5, after V lost 2 bases and J lost 2 bases. The CDR3 DNA sequence: TGCAGTGCTAGACCCCAGCGGGGGACCTACGAGCAGTACTTC. It specifies CSARPQRGTYEQYF.

The chain recombines TRBV25-1 with TRBJ1-3; maybe TRBD1 (5 bases). The CDR3 length is 17 residues. Germline V CDR1 and CDR2: MGHDK, SYGVNS. Trimming removed 2 bases from V and 0 bases from J, with 14 bases in between. CDR3 sequence reads: CASSERVGRGSGNTIYF. Here the CDR3 DNA reads TGTGCCAGCAGTGAACGGGTGGGGAGGGGCTCTGGAAACACCATATATTTT.

Only a few counts were recorded for this clonotype. The chain links TRBV19 to TRBJ1-5; 9 nucleotides agree with TRBD1. This CDR3 comprises 14 residues. Trimming removed 6 bases from V and 7 bases from J; junction bases left unmatched: 7. Germline V gene sequence: CDR1 LNHDA, CDR2 SQIVND (reference sequence). The CDR3 sequence is CASSSQGAWQPQHF. The CDR3 region has the DNA TGTGCCAGTAGCTCACAGGGGGCTTGGCAGCCCCAGCATTTT.

V and J are TRBV27 and TRBJ2-1, with 7 bases lining up with TRBD2. Germline lookup yields CDR1 MNHEY and CDR2 SMNVEV (reference sequence). The CDR3 sequence is 15 residues long. V dropped 3 bases and J dropped 6; count of bases not matched to a gene: 8. CDR3 DNA: TGTGCCAGCAGTTTGGAGGGAGGGCCGATCAATGAGCAGTTCTTC. Amino acid sequence: CASSLEGGPINEQFF.

This chain links TRBV5-1 with TRBJ1-1; a possible D gene is TRBD1 (5 bases). CDR3 size: 14 residues. Germline V gives CDR1 SGHRS, CDR2 YFSETQ. The V gene lost 4 bases and the J gene lost 1 base, with 11 bases spanning the gap. CDR3 in DNA: TGCGCCAGCAGCCCGGGACCCCCGAACACTGAAGCTTTCTTT. This gives the protein CASSPGPPNTEAFF.

The chain couples TRBV20-1 to TRBJ1-2, with TRBD1 matching 7 bases. Trimming cost V 3 bases and J 8 bases; bases outside gene matches: 18. The CDR3 sequence is 16 residues long. The germline V gene has CDR1 DFQATT and CDR2 SNEGSKA (reference sequence). The CDR3 here is CSAREVQTGRSGGYTF. The CDR3 nucleotides are TGCAGTGCTAGGGAGGTACAGACAGGGCGCTCGGGAGGCTACACCTTC.

This rearrangement joins TRBV2 to TRBJ2-3; TRBD1 aligns across 10 bases. Germline-derived CDR1 and CDR2 are SNHLY and FYNNEI. The CDR3 has 14 residues. Germline trimming cut 3 bases from V and 4 bases from J; bases unmatched to any gene: 1. The CDR3 reads CASSDGTGADTQYF. CDR3 DNA sequence: TGTGCCAGCAGTGACGGGACAGGGGCAGATACGCAGTATTTT.

The rearrangement uses TRBV20-1 and TRBJ1-2, with a possible D match to TRBD1 (5 bases). Germline lookup yields CDR1 DFQATT and CDR2 SNEGSKA (reference sequence). The CDR3 totals 14 residues. V was pared by 3 bases and J by 4 bases, with 15 bases between. CDR3 amino acids: CSASGASDGYGYTF. CDR3 nucleotide sequence: TGCAGTGCTAGCGGGGCTTCTGATGGCTATGGCTACACCTTC.

J is TRBJ1-4 and V is TRBV12-3 or TRBV12-4; tentative D call: TRBD1 (6 bases). The V end lost 6 bases, the J end lost 8 bases, and 16 bases lay between the germline ends. This CDR3 is 14 amino acids long. The CDR3 DNA reads TGTGCCAGCAGCAACCGGGGGCGCGGGGAAAAACTGTTTTTT. This translates into CASSNRGRGEKLFF.

The rearrangement links TRBV7-3 to TRBJ2-7; the match to TRBD1 covers 10 bases. This CDR3 is 14 amino acids long. Germline CDR1 SGHTA, CDR2 FQGTGA. The ends lost 5 bases at V and 2 bases at J; junction bases unmatched: 3. As DNA, the CDR3 is TGTGCCAGCAGCCCGACAGGGGGCGCCTACGAGCAGTACTTC. Translating gives CASSPTGGAYEQYF.

The chain recombines TRBV20-1 with TRBJ2-1; 7 bases align to TRBD2. J was trimmed by 5 bases and V by 2 bases; bases with no gene match: 12. The CDR3 consists of 16 residues. The V gene's germline CDR1 is DFQATT and CDR2 SNEGSKA (reference sequence). The CDR3 coding sequence is TGCAGTGCTAGAATCCTCGCGGGAGCGTCTAACAATGAGCAGTTCTTC. Amino acid sequence: CSARILAGASNNEQFF.

The genes are TRBV12-3 or TRBV12-4 and TRBJ2-7; TRBD1 matches at 9 bases. J lost 2 bases, V lost 6 bases, and 8 bases had no gene match. This CDR3 has 15 amino acids. The CDR3 sequence: CASRPRTGVPYEQYF. In DNA form, the CDR3 reads TGTGCCAGCAGACCAAGGACAGGGGTTCCCTACGAGCAGTACTTC.

The rearrangement links TRBV11-2 to TRBJ2-5; TRBD1 matches at 8 bases. The CDR3 runs 15 residues. Germline V gives CDR1 SGHAT, CDR2 FQNNGV. V dropped 2 bases and J dropped 4; count of bases not matched to a gene: 6. CDR3 sequence (DNA): TGTGCCAGCAGCTTAACCGCAGGGGGCGGAGAGACCCAGTACTTC. It is translated as CASSLTAGGGETQYF.